The 5 T cell receptor beta chains presented below share a single source sample, sequenced in a study of neurological immune-mediated disorders. TCRdb analysed the 5' RACE reads with MiXCR anew, one entry per CDR3 protein. The sample carries 15,000 to 20,000 distinct CDR3 sequences, about 10% recorded once. The sequencing sample was made of CD8+ T cells from blood. The receptors were gathered from a woman aged 50 to 65 in good health.

This clonotype has a count of ten or more. The chain uses TRBV20-1 and TRBJ2-7; D is uncertain. The germline V gene encodes CDR1 DFQATT and CDR2 SNEGSKA (reference sequence). Trimming removed 3 bases at V and 0 bases at J, with 12 bases between. The CDR3 runs 14 residues. CDR3 coding DNA: TGCAGTGCTAGGTGGCAGCCGTTCTCCTACGAGCAGTACTTC. Protein sequence: CSARWQPFSYEQYF.

This clonotype has at least ten counts. The genes are TRBV15 and TRBJ2-7; 8 positions agree with TRBD1. The CDR3 extends over 16 amino acids. Germline CDR1 reads LNHNV; CDR2 reads YYDKDF (reference sequence). J was trimmed by 3 bases and V by 3 bases; bases with no gene match: 10. The CDR3: CATSRPTRQGNYEQYF. In DNA form, the CDR3 reads TGTGCCACCAGCAGGCCCACCCGACAGGGGAACTACGAGCAGTACTTC.

This clonotype appeared many times. The gene calls are TRBV29-1 and TRBJ1-2; D unclear. Germline CDR1 is SQVTM and CDR2 is ANQGSEA. The length of the CDR3 is 10 residues. Trimming cost V 2 bases and J 2 bases, with 0 bases left between them. CDR3 region: CSVENYGYTF. CDR3 nucleotides: TGCAGCGTTGAAAACTATGGCTACACCTTC.

This clonotype was counted at least ten times. This chain uses TRBV4-1 with TRBJ1-5; possibly TRBD1 for D (6 bases). Germline V gene lookup returns CDR1 MGHRA and CDR2 YSYEKL. This CDR3 is built from 16 residues. V lost 0 bases and J lost 5, with 14 bases in between. Here the CDR3 reads CASSQDSQGSYQPQHF. CDR3 coding DNA: TGCGCCAGCAGCCAAGACTCACAGGGATCCTATCAGCCCCAGCATTTT.

This clonotype was seen ten or more times. V usage is TRBV29-1 and J usage is TRBJ2-3; D is uncertain. Trimming took 5 bases from V and 4 from J, leaving 13 bases between them. This CDR3 comprises 13 residues. Germline CDR1 reads SQVTM; CDR2 reads ANQGSEA. The CDR3 loop is CSVFGREADTQYF. CDR3 nucleotides: TGCAGCGTTTTTGGTAGGGAAGCAGATACGCAGTATTTT.